This passage covers 20 T cell receptor beta chains from one sample sequenced in a study of post-analysis software for immune sequencing data. Unique-molecular-identifier-tagged TCR beta cDNA libraries were used. In TCRdb, the PCR reads were re-called with MiXCR into one record per CDR3 protein. The sample lists under 200,000 distinct CDR3 sequences; roughly 34% were seen once. Source: blood, taken after autologous hematopoietic stem cell transplantation. The source of these receptors is a girl aged 10-17 years with multiple sclerosis.

The sample holds many counts of this clonotype. The chain has TRBV28 and TRBJ2-4, with D possibly being TRBD1 or TRBD2 (5 bases each). With 2 bases removed from V and 4 bases from J, the gap between germline ends came to 12 bases. The germline V gene has CDR1 MDHEN and CDR2 SYDVKM. CDR3 length: 15 amino acids. The CDR3, as DNA: TGTGCCAGCAGTTTACCCGGGACCAAAAAAAACATTCAGTACTTC. Protein sequence: CASSLPGTKKNIQYF.

The J gene is TRBJ2-6, the V gene TRBV24-1; TRBD1 agrees at 7 bases. This CDR3 contains 21 residues. The junction had 15 bases not matched to a gene; V was cut back by 2 bases and J by 0 bases. Germline V lookup: CDR1 KGHDR, CDR2 SFDVKD. Here the CDR3 DNA reads TGTGCCACCAGTGATTCGGTACGTCGGGGACAGACCCACTCTGGGGCCAACGTCCTGACTTTC. It translates to CATSDSVRRGQTHSGANVLTF.

This clonotype was picked up many times. The V gene is TRBV7-2, the J gene TRBJ2-5, with 9 bases aligning to TRBD1. From germline, CDR1 is SGHTA and CDR2 FQGNSA. The CDR3 length is 15 residues. V dropped 1 base and J dropped 4; count of bases not matched to a gene: 4. CDR3 nucleotide sequence: TGTGCCAGCAGCTTAGTTAACAGGGGGCTAGAGACCCAGTACTTC. Amino acids: CASSLVNRGLETQYF.

Of note for this clonotype: A read error may be the cause here, since a much bigger clone is one base away. The chain employs TRBV3-1 and TRBJ2-7; D unclear. The better agreement between TRBJ2-5 and the DNA end casts doubt on the J call. This CDR3 has 12 residues. In germline, CDR1 is LGHDT, CDR2 YNNKEL (reference sequence). CDR3 sequence reads: CASNQAIETQYF. CDR3 DNA sequence: TGTGCCAGCAACCAAGCTATAGAGACCCAGTACTTC.

V gene TRBV4-1 combines with J gene TRBJ2-5; 7 bases map to TRBD2. J gave up 5 bases and V 0 bases, and 6 bases lay outside the gene matches. Germline CDR1 and CDR2: MGHRA and YSYEKL. The CDR3 loop spans 15 amino acids. The CDR3 DNA reads as TGCGCCAGCAGCCAAGAGGGTGGGGGGGAGGAGACCCAGTACTTC. Its protein product is CASSQEGGGEETQYF.

This clonotype was observed many times. The V and J genes are TRBV7-2 and TRBJ2-7; D is undetermined. V lost 1 base to trimming and J lost 5 bases, with 3 bases between them. The CDR3 covers 11 residues. Germline loops: CDR1 SGHTA, CDR2 FQGNSA. CDR3 sequence (DNA): TGTGCCAGCAGCTTAGTCCACGAGCAGTACTTC. It is translated as CASSLVHEQYF.

This clonotype was seen a few times. This chain joins TRBV4-3 and TRBJ1-5; D is possibly TRBD1 (6 bases). Germline CDR1 is LGHNA and CDR2 is YSLEER. There are 18 residues in the CDR3. Trimming stripped 0 bases from V and 6 bases from J, with 21 bases between. CDR3 nucleotide sequence: TGCGCCAGCAGCCAAGATAGGGGGGGTTATGGCCGTGGTCAGCCCCAGCATTTT. Translation: CASSQDRGGYGRGQPQHF.

This clonotype was picked up a small number of times. At one boundary the junction diverges from the germline segment, which might be a read error. The chain links TRBV5-6 to TRBJ2-7, with 9 bases matching TRBD1. Germline V gives CDR1 SGHDT, CDR2 YYEEEE. This CDR3 contains 16 residues. The CDR3 sequence: CASGLSGQGISYEQYF. For the CDR3, the DNA is TGTGCCAGCGGCTTGTCGGGACAGGGAATCTCCTACGAGCAGTACTTC. Supplemented by reference TRBV5-6 and TRBJ2-7, the full variable domain reads DAGVTQSPTHLIKTRGQQVTLRCSPKSGHDTVSWYQQALGQGPQFIFQYYEEEERQRGNFPDRFSGHQFPNYSSELNVNALLLGDSALYLCASGLSGQGISYEQYFGPGTRLTVT.

This clonotype was seen ten or more times. The V call is TRBV3-1, the J call TRBJ2-3, with TRBD2 matching over 9 bases. The CDR3 consists of 15 residues. The J segment lost 4 bases and the V segment lost 2 bases, leaving 4 bases of the junction unmatched. The germline V gene encodes CDR1 LGHDT and CDR2 YNNKEL (reference sequence). CDR3 in DNA: TGTGCCAGCAGCCAACGCGGCGGGAGGGCAGATACGCAGTATTTT. This encodes CASSQRGGRADTQYF.

This clonotype was counted between two and nine times. The J gene is TRBJ2-7, the V gene TRBV13; a weak D match, TRBD1 (6 bases). V lost 4 bases to trimming and J lost 1 base, with 11 bases between them. The CDR3 totals 14 residues. Germline values: CDR1 PRHDT, CDR2 FYEKMQ (reference sequence). The CDR3 DNA is TGTGCCAGCAGCTCCACAGGGCCGTCCTACGAGCAGTACTTC. Residues: CASSSTGPSYEQYF.

This clonotype was observed a handful of times. V and J are TRBV7-3 and TRBJ2-3; perhaps TRBD1 as D (6 bases). CDR3 length equals 13 residues. The germline gives CDR1 SGHTA, CDR2 FQGTGA. Trimming cost V 3 bases and J 7 bases, with 11 bases left between them. Written as DNA, the CDR3 is TGTGCCAGCAGCTTTTCTAGGGGGAATACGCAGTATTTT. As protein: CASSFSRGNTQYF.

This rearrangement joins TRBV20-1 to TRBJ2-7; 10 nucleotides line up with TRBD1. The CDR3 contains 14 residues. Per the germline V gene, CDR1 is DFQATT and CDR2 is SNEGSKA (reference sequence). V lost 0 bases to trimming and J lost 4 bases; unmatched junction nucleotides: 3. DNA for the CDR3: TGCAGTGCTAGAGACGGACAGGGGGTTTACGAGCAGTACTTC. Translating gives CSARDGQGVYEQYF.

This clonotype was seen more than once but under ten times. V usage is TRBV7-2 and J usage is TRBJ2-7, with D possibly being TRBD1 (6 bases). CDR1 and CDR2 from the germline V gene are SGHTA and FQGNSA. Trimming stripped 2 bases from V and 6 bases from J, with 8 bases between. This CDR3 comprises 12 residues. The CDR3 DNA follows: TGTGCCAGCAGCTTAACAGGGTTCGAGCAGTACTTC. This encodes CASSLTGFEQYF.

The V and J genes are TRBV6-6 and TRBJ1-2, with D uncertain. This CDR3 has 13 residues. The ends were cut back, 2 bases at V and 5 bases at J, with 9 bases in the middle. Looked up from germline, CDR1 is MNHNY and CDR2 is SVGAGI (reference sequence). The chain's CDR3 is CASSYEAPYGYTF. Written as DNA, the CDR3 is TGTGCCAGCAGTTACGAGGCCCCTTATGGCTACACCTTC.

The chain couples TRBV7-3 to TRBJ2-1; 9 nucleotides match TRBD1. This CDR3 spans 13 amino acids. The ends lost 3 bases at V and 9 bases at J; junction bases unmatched: 3. Per germline, CDR1 SGHTA and CDR2 FQGTGA. The CDR3 reads CASSFDRGAEQFF. CDR3 coding DNA: TGTGCCAGCAGCTTCGACAGGGGGGCTGAGCAGTTCTTC.

The CDR3 protein is CASSQDRAGGPFEPNEQYF. The CDR3, as DNA: TGTGCCAGCAGCCAAGATCGAGCGGGAGGGCCTTTTGAACCCAATGAGCAGTACTTC. V gene TRBV14 combines with J gene TRBJ2-1; TRBD2 matches 10 bases. The DNA end is a closer match to TRBJ2-7, so the J assignment may be wrong. From germline, CDR1 is SGHDN and CDR2 FVKESK. This CDR3 has 19 residues.

This chain joins TRBV27 and TRBJ2-7, with 11 nucleotides matching TRBD1. This CDR3 has 14 amino acids. Germline CDR1 and CDR2: MNHEY and SMNVEV (reference sequence). J gave up 9 bases and V 4 bases, and 8 bases lay outside the gene matches. CDR3 sequence: CASSSGQGVRGQYF. The CDR3 DNA reads as TGTGCCAGCAGTTCGGGACAGGGGGTTAGGGGGCAGTACTTC.

Comment on this clonotype: The junction departs from germline at one end; a sequencing error may be responsible. The chain recombines TRBV7-3 with TRBJ1-2; the D is unclear. There are 14 residues in the CDR3. The germline V gene encodes CDR1 SGHTA and CDR2 FQGTGA. The CDR3 sequence is CASSLNGINCGYTF. In DNA form, the CDR3 reads TGTGCCAGCAGCTTAAACGGGATAAACTGTGGCTACACCTTC.

The V call is TRBV20-1, the J call TRBJ2-5; no clear D gene. Trimming removed 0 bases at V and 1 base at J, with 12 bases between. This CDR3 has 15 residues. The germline gives CDR1 DFQATT, CDR2 SNEGSKA (reference sequence). The CDR3 DNA reads as TGCAGTGCTAGAGATCGGGCCAACCTCCAAGAGACCCAGTACTTC. Amino acids: CSARDRANLQETQYF.

This clonotype was picked up one time. A read error is possible here, since a much larger clone lies one base away. The chain uses TRBV9 and TRBJ2-1; D may match TRBD1 or TRBD2 (5 bases each). Looked up from germline, CDR1 is SGDLS and CDR2 is YYNGEE. CDR3 length equals 15 residues. This CDR3 reads CASSVDPGAYNKQFF. DNA for the CDR3: TGTGCCAGCAGCGTAGACCCCGGGGCTTACAATAAGCAGTTCTTC. The full variable domain, its missing parts supplied by reference TRBV9 and TRBJ2-1, is DSGVTQTPKHLITATGQRVTLRCSPRSGDLSVYWYQQSLDQGLQFLIQYYNGEERAKGNILERFSAQQFPDLHSELNLSSLELGDSALYFCASSVDPGAYNKQFFGPGTRLTVL.